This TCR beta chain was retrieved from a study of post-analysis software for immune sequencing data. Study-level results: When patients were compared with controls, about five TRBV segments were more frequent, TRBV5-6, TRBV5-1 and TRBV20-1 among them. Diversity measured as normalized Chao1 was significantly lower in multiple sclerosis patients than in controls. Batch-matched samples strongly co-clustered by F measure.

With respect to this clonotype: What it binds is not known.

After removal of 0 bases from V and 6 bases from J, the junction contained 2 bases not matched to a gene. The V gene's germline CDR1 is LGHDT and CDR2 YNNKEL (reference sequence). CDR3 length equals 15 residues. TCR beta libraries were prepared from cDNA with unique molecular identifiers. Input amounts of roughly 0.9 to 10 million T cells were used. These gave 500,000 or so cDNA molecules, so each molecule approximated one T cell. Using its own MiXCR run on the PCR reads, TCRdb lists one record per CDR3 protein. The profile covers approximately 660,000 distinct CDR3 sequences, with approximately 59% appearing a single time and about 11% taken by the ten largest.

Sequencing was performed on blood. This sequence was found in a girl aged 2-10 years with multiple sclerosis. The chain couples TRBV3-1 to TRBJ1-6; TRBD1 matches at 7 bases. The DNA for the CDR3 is TGTGCCAGCAGCCAAGAGGGACAGAGTAATTCACCCCTCCACTTT. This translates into CASSQEGQSNSPLHF.